The 30 T cell receptor beta chains below come from one sample, sequenced in a study of cytomegalovirus exposure and HLA in healthy donors. PCR amplification relied on 60 Vbeta primers (plus 13 Jbeta primers). The assay was immunoSEQ multiplex PCR, and TCRdb's table has in-frame clones only and misses some. The table has under 150,000 clones, roughly four fifths seen once. The specimen sequenced was PBMCs. The source of these receptors is a male donor in good health and CMV-seropositive.

The chain has TRBV11-2 and TRBJ2-1, with 7 bases lining up with TRBD2. The CDR3 runs 19 residues. The junction had 16 bases not matched to a gene; V was cut back by 5 bases and J by 0 bases. Looked up from germline, CDR1 is SGHAT and CDR2 is FQNNGV. The CDR3 DNA is TGTGCCAGCAGCCCCGAGAGTGGGGGGGTAGCGGGCTCCTACAATGAGCAGTTCTTC. It yields the protein CASSPESGGVAGSYNEQFF. The variable domain in full, completed from reference TRBV11-2 and TRBJ2-1, reads EAGVAQSPRYKIIEKRQSVAFWCNPISGHATLYWYQQILGQGPKLLIQFQNNGVVDDSQLPKDRFSAERLKGVDSTLKIQPAKLEDSAVYLCASSPESGGVAGSYNEQFFGPGTRLTVL.

This clone was recorded once. The chain joins TRBV9 to TRBJ2-1; D is possibly TRBD1 (5 bases). CDR3 length equals 16 residues. Trimming removed 0 bases from V and 3 bases from J, with 13 bases in between. CDR1 is SGDLS, CDR2 YYNGEE, per germline. This CDR3 reads CASSVALGDVYNEQFF. CDR3 DNA: TGTGCCAGCAGCGTAGCCCTAGGGGATGTCTACAATGAGCAGTTCTTC.

The chain recombines TRBV7-2 with TRBJ2-5; unclear D gene. Trimming removed 2 bases at V and 1 base at J, with 11 bases between. Looked up from germline, CDR1 is SGHTA and CDR2 is FQGNSA. CDR3 length: 15 residues. CDR3 in amino acids: CASSLTHGVQETQYF. The CDR3 coding sequence is TGTGCCAGCAGCTTAACCCACGGTGTCCAAGAGACCCAGTACTTC.

In DNA form, the CDR3 reads TGCGCCAGCAGCTTCGCTGGCATCGAGACCCAGTACTTC. It yields the protein CASSFAGIETQYF. The V call is TRBV5-1, the J call TRBJ2-5; no firm D call. Germline loops: CDR1 SGHRS, CDR2 YFSETQ. The length of the CDR3 is 13 residues. Trimming took 2 bases from V and 5 from J, leaving 10 bases between them.

This chain uses TRBV6-5 with TRBJ1-3; D remains ambiguous. This CDR3 has 12 residues. Trimming cost V 8 bases and J 4 bases, with 9 bases left between them. Germline V gives CDR1 MNHEY, CDR2 SVGAGI. DNA of the CDR3: TGTGCCAGCGGTCGGGGAGGAAACACCATATATTTT. Amino acids: CASGRGGNTIYF.

V and J are TRBV19 and TRBJ1-4; D is perhaps TRBD1 (5 bases). V lost 6 bases and J lost 8, with 19 bases in between. In germline, CDR1 is LNHDA, CDR2 SQIVND (reference sequence). CDR3 length: 15 residues. CDR3 sequence: CASSPRDGGREKLFF. CDR3 sequence (DNA): TGTGCCAGTAGCCCCCGGGACGGGGGTAGGGAAAAACTGTTTTTT.

The V and J genes are TRBV4-3 and TRBJ2-1; 10 positions match TRBD2. This CDR3 region has 17 residues. CDR1 is LGHNA and CDR2 is YSLEER in the germline V gene. Losses at the gene ends were 0 bases for V and 5 bases for J; bases not matched to a gene: 7. CDR3 sequence reads: CASSQDFAGLANNEQFF. In DNA, the CDR3 is TGCGCCAGCAGCCAAGATTTCGCGGGACTAGCGAACAATGAGCAGTTCTTC.

This chain uses TRBV6-4 with TRBJ2-4; possible D gene TRBD2, 6 bases. Trimming stripped 6 bases from V and 4 bases from J, with 16 bases between. The CDR3 consists of 15 residues. Germline values: CDR1 MRHNA, CDR2 SNTAGT. CDR3 sequence: CASRGNRGLKNIQYF. CDR3 DNA: TGTGCCAGCAGGGGAAATAGAGGACTAAAAAACATTCAGTACTTC.

CDR3 nucleotide sequence: TGCAGCGCCACTCCCCCGGGGGGTTACGAGCAGTACTTC. It translates to CSATPPGGYEQYF. J is TRBJ2-7 and V is TRBV29-1, with 7 bases lining up with TRBD2. V dropped 7 bases and J dropped 4; count of bases not matched to a gene: 10. Per the germline V gene, CDR1 is SQVTM and CDR2 is ANQGSEA. The length of the CDR3 is 13 residues.

The chain is built from TRBV7-9 and TRBJ2-5, with 12 positions matching TRBD2. This CDR3 region has 16 residues. The V and J ends lost 5 bases and 4 bases, in that order; junction bases with no gene match: 8. CDR1 and CDR2 (germline): SEHNR, FQNEAQ (reference sequence). CDR3 protein: CASSARLAGDLETQYF. DNA of the CDR3: TGTGCCAGCAGCGCCCGACTAGCGGGAGACCTAGAGACCCAGTACTTC.

The rearrangement uses TRBV16 and TRBJ2-7; 9 nucleotides align to TRBD1. The J segment lost 4 bases and the V segment lost 4 bases, leaving 8 bases of the junction unmatched. From germline, CDR1 is KGHSY and CDR2 FQNENV. This CDR3 comprises 15 residues. The CDR3 nucleotides are TGTGCCAGCAGCCCTTTGGGACAGGGTCGATACGAGCAGTACTTC. Translation gives CASSPLGQGRYEQYF. The full variable domain, with the rest looked up from reference TRBV16 and TRBJ2-7, is GEEVAQTPKHLVRGEGQKAKLYCAPIKGHSYVFWYQQVLKNEFKFLISFQNENVFDETGMPKERFSAKCLPNSPCSLEIQATKLEDSAVYFCASSPLGQGRYEQYFGPGTRLTVT.

There are a few counts of this clone. CDR3 nucleotide sequence: TGTGCCAGCAGTTCGGTCAGGGGAACGCAGTATTTT. Its translation is CASSSVRGTQYF. V and J are TRBV27 and TRBJ2-3, with D possibly being TRBD1 (6 bases). The CDR3 consists of 12 residues. The V and J ends lost 4 bases and 9 bases respectively, with 11 bases between them. Germline-derived CDR1 and CDR2 are MNHEY and SMNVEV (reference sequence).

This sequence joins TRBV9 and TRBJ1-1, with a weak D call TRBD1 (6 bases). V lost 0 bases and J lost 4, with 7 bases in between. The CDR3 totals 13 residues. Germline V gene lookup returns CDR1 SGDLS and CDR2 YYNGEE. CDR3 in amino acids: CASSVARGTEAFF. The CDR3 DNA sequence: TGTGCCAGCAGCGTAGCCAGGGGCACTGAAGCTTTCTTT.

There are a few counts of this clone. This chain joins TRBV27 and TRBJ2-7; D unresolved. Between the trimmed V and J ends, which lost 3 bases and 7 bases, there was a span of 16 bases. The CDR3 length is 14 residues. Germline-derived CDR1 and CDR2 are MNHEY and SMNVEV (reference sequence). The CDR3 nucleotides are TGTGCCAGCAGTTTTACGGCCTTTCTCGGGGAGCAGTACTTC. The encoded protein is CASSFTAFLGEQYF.

V gene TRBV27 combines with J gene TRBJ1-4; possible D gene TRBD1, 5 bases. CDR1 MNHEY and CDR2 SMNVEV come from the germline V gene (reference sequence). The CDR3 is made up of 16 amino acids. The V and J ends lost 7 bases and 0 bases respectively, with 15 bases between them. CDR3 amino acids: CASIRRDRATNEKLFF. The CDR3 nucleotides read TGTGCCAGCATCCGCAGGGATCGGGCAACTAATGAAAAACTGTTTTTT.

V gene TRBV7-9 combines with J gene TRBJ2-5, with D perhaps TRBD1 (5 bases). The CDR3 is made up of 13 amino acids. V lost 5 bases and J lost 1, with 8 bases in between. Germline V gene data show CDR1 as SEHNR and CDR2 as FQNEAQ (reference sequence). The CDR3 sequence: CASSHQGQETQYF. The CDR3 nucleotides read TGTGCCAGCAGCCACCAGGGCCAAGAGACCCAGTACTTC.

V and J are TRBV10-3 and TRBJ2-3; 12 positions match TRBD2. The CDR3 sequence is 15 residues long. Germline V CDR1 and CDR2: ENHRY, SYGVKD. The trim removed 9 bases at V and 3 bases at J, leaving 7 bases unmatched. The chain's CDR3 is CAIGRGLAGTDTQYF. In DNA, the CDR3 is TGTGCCATTGGACGCGGACTAGCGGGGACAGATACGCAGTATTTT.

V usage is TRBV27 and J usage is TRBJ2-2; 9 bases match TRBD2. Germline assignment: CDR1 MNHEY and CDR2 SMNVEV (reference sequence). The V and J ends lost 4 bases and 4 bases, in that order; junction bases with no gene match: 7. CDR3 length: 16 amino acids. The CDR3 region has the DNA TGTGCCAGCAGTTCAGTGCGGGAGGGCCCCACCGGGGAGCTGTTTTTT. Its protein is CASSSVREGPTGELFF.

This clone was counted only a few times. The chain employs TRBV11-3 and TRBJ2-5; D is ambiguous. Trimming pared 5 bases from V and 5 bases from J, leaving 9 bases between. This CDR3 comprises 12 residues. In germline, CDR1 is SGHNT, CDR2 YENEEA. The CDR3 nucleotides read TGTGCCAGCAGCCCTAACGGTGAGACCCAGTACTTC. The encoded protein is CASSPNGETQYF.

V and J are TRBV28 and TRBJ2-7; TRBD1 aligns across 10 bases. The CDR3 consists of 15 residues. Germline CDR1 reads MDHEN; CDR2 reads SYDVKM. Losses at the gene ends were 7 bases for V and 2 bases for J; bases not matched to a gene: 8. The CDR3 reads CASTLGQGKTYEQYF. Written as DNA, the CDR3 is TGTGCCAGCACCCTGGGACAGGGGAAGACCTACGAGCAGTACTTC.

This clone occurred once. The J gene is TRBJ2-1, the V gene TRBV28; possibly TRBD2 for D (5 bases). From germline, CDR1 is MDHEN and CDR2 SYDVKM. The CDR3 covers 13 residues. Trimming left V 3 bases short and J 7 bases short, with 10 bases between. The CDR3 is CASSFHGENEQFF. CDR3 bases: TGTGCCAGCAGTTTCCACGGGGAAAATGAGCAGTTCTTC.

This chain connects TRBV11-3 to TRBJ1-1; a weak D match, TRBD1 (6 bases). The germline V and J ends were trimmed by 5 bases and 2 bases, with 15 bases remaining between them. This CDR3 region has 15 residues. Germline CDR1 is SGHNT and CDR2 is YENEEA. CDR3 residues: CASSARSGTNTEAFF. CDR3 DNA: TGTGCCAGCAGCGCCCGATCGGGGACAAACACTGAAGCTTTCTTT. Based on the CDR3 plus reference TRBV11-3 and TRBJ1-1, the full variable domain is EAGVVQSPRYKIIEKKQPVAFWCNPISGHNTLYWYLQNLGQGPELLIRYENEEAVDDSQLPKDRFSAERLKGVDSTLKIQPAELGDSAVYLCASSARSGTNTEAFFGQGTRLTVV.

V gene TRBV7-2 combines with J gene TRBJ1-2; D gene unclear. V was trimmed by 2 bases and J by 1 base, leaving 5 bases between them. This CDR3 is 13 amino acids long. From germline, CDR1 is SGHTA and CDR2 FQGNSA. The CDR3 DNA sequence: TGTGCCAGCAGCTTAAACAGTAACTATGGCTACACCTTC. This gives the protein CASSLNSNYGYTF.

The V gene is TRBV28, the J gene TRBJ2-1, with 8 bases that match TRBD2. Germline CDR1 MDHEN, CDR2 SYDVKM. This CDR3 has 15 amino acids. The J segment lost 5 bases and the V segment lost 7 bases, leaving 10 bases of the junction unmatched. This CDR3 is CASTLGGRPHNEQFF. The CDR3, as DNA: TGTGCCAGCACCCTTGGCGGGAGGCCCCACAATGAGCAGTTCTTC.

The genes are TRBV5-1 and TRBJ2-7; 7 bases line up with TRBD1. Unmatched junction bases numbered 8, after V lost 3 bases and J lost 5 bases. The V gene's germline CDR1 is SGHRS and CDR2 YFSETQ. This CDR3 comprises 14 residues. The CDR3 sequence: CASSSSPDRNEQYF. In nucleotides, the CDR3 is TGCGCCAGCAGCTCGTCCCCGGACAGGAACGAGCAGTACTTC.

This clone was counted once. The CDR3 region has the DNA TGTGCCAGCAGTCCAGCGCAGGGGTCCCGAAACACCTTC. This codes for CASSPAQGSRNTF. The chain links TRBV28 to TRBJ1-2; weak D call: TRBD1 (6 bases). This CDR3 is built from 13 residues. The V end lost 5 bases, the J end lost 12 bases, and 19 bases lay between the germline ends. Germline V gene data show CDR1 as MDHEN and CDR2 as SYDVKM.

The J gene is TRBJ2-7, the V gene TRBV6-1, with 10 bases identical to TRBD2. This CDR3 comprises 14 residues. The V gene's germline CDR1 is MNHNS and CDR2 SASEGT. V dropped 3 bases and J dropped 3; count of bases not matched to a gene: 2. The CDR3 protein is CASSDSSGSYEQYF. The CDR3 DNA sequence: TGTGCCAGCAGTGACTCTAGCGGGAGCTACGAGCAGTACTTC.

This rearrangement joins TRBV27 to TRBJ2-1, with TRBD2 as a possible D gene (7 bases). CDR1 MNHEY and CDR2 SMNVEV come from the germline V gene (reference sequence). V was shortened by 0 bases and J by 4 bases, with 16 bases between the two germline ends. The CDR3 totals 17 residues. CDR3 in amino acids: CASSLSKGGWRYNEQFF. For the CDR3, the DNA is TGTGCCAGCAGTTTATCGAAGGGGGGGTGGAGATACAATGAGCAGTTCTTC.

The chain recombines TRBV6-5 with TRBJ2-1; 14 bases fit TRBD2. V trimming: 10 bases; J trimming: 13 bases; junction bases outside the gene matches: 6. The germline CDR1 and CDR2 sequences are MNHEY and SVGAGI. This CDR3 has 12 amino acids. The CDR3, as DNA: TGTGCCATCGGGACTAGCGGGAGACGACAGTTCTTC. Residues: CAIGTSGRRQFF.

This clone was recorded once. The chain is built from TRBV5-1 and TRBJ2-5; D is perhaps TRBD2 (5 bases). TRBJ2-7 explains the end of the DNA better; the J call may be wrong. The CDR3 totals 15 residues. Germline CDR1 SGHRS, CDR2 YFSETQ. The CDR3 nucleotides read TGCGCCAGCAGCGGACTGGATCCCTTATCCTACGAGCAGTACTTC. This codes for CASSGLDPLSYEQYF.